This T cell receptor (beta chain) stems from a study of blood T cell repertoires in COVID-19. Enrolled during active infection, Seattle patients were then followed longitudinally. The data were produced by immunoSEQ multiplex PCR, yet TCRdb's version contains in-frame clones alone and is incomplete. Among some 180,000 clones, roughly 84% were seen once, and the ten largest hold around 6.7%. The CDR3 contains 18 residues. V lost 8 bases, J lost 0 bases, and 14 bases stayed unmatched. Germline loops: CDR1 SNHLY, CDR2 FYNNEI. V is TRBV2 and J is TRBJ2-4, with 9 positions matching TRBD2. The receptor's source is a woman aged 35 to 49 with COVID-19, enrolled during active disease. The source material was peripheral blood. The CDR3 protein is CASQPGPLAGLAKNIQYF. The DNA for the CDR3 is TGTGCCAGCCAGCCGGGTCCCCTAGCGGGGCTAGCCAAAAACATTCAGTACTTC.